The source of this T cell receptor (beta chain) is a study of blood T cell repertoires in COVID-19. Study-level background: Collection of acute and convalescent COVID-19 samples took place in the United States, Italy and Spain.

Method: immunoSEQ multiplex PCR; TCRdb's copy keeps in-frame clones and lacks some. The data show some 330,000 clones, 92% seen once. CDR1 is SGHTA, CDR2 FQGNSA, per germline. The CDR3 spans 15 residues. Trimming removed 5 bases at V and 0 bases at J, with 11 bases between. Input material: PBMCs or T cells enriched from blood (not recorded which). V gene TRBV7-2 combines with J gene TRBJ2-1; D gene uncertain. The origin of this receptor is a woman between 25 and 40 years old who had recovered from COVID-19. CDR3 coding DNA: TGTGCCAGCAGCCTTCGATCGAGCTCCTACAATGAGCAGTTCTTC. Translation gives CASSLRSSSYNEQFF.